This T cell receptor beta chain was documented in a study of T cell responses to AZD1222 COVID-19 vaccine. Study results and caveats: Regions 160-218 and 743-854 dominated among vaccine-associated CD4 TCRs spanning spike. Clonal diversity may have been underestimated, and the donors were mostly white British, with more females than males. Nearly half of spike-specific TCRs reportedly target unmutated variant regions.

The CDR3 runs to 15 residues. The germline V and J ends were trimmed by 3 bases and 4 bases, with 10 bases remaining between them. Germline CDR1 is LGHDT and CDR2 is YNNKEL (reference sequence). About this clone: The antigen remains unidentified.

Sequencing was performed with immunoSEQ multiplex PCR; in TCRdb, only in-frame clones are kept and a portion is missing. The profile shows about 130,000 clones, over 85% of them singletons. The source of this sequence is an adult in good health. The chain recombines TRBV3-1 (or the pseudogene TRBV3-2) with TRBJ1-6; D uncertain. The sequencing used peripheral blood, collected on day 0 of AZD1222 vaccination. The CDR3 region is CASSQSEEYNSPLHF. DNA of the CDR3: TGTGCCAGCAGCCAGAGCGAAGAGTATAATTCACCCCTCCACTTT.